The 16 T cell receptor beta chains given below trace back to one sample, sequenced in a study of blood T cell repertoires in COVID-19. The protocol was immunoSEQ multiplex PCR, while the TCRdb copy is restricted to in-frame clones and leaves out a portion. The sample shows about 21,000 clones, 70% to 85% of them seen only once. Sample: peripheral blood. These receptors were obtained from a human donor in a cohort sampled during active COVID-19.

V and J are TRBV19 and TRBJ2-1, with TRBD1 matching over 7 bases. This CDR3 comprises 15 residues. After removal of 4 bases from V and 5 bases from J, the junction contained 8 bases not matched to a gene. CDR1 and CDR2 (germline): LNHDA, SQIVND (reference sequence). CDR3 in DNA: TGTGCCAGTAGTAGGGACAGAAGAACCCACAATGAGCAGTTCTTC. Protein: CASSRDRRTHNEQFF. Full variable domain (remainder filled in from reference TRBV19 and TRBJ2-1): DGGITQSPKYLFRKEGQNVTLSCEQNLNHDAMYWYRQDPGQGLRLIYYSQIVNDFQKGDIAEGYSVSREKKESFPLTVTSAQKNPTAFYLCASSRDRRTHNEQFFGPGTRLTVL.

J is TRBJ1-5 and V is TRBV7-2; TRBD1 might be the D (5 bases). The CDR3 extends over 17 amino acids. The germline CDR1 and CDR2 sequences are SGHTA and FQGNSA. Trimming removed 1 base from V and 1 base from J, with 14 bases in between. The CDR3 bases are TGTGCCAGCAGCTTAGACCGGGGACTCCTCAGCAATCAGCCCCAGCATTTT. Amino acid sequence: CASSLDRGLLSNQPQHF.

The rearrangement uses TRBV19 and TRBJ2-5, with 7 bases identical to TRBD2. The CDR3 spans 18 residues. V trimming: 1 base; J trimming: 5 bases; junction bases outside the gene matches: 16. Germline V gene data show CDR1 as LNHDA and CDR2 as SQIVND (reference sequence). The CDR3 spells CASSIGPWDGGISETQYF. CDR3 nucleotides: TGTGCCAGTAGTATAGGTCCCTGGGACGGGGGGATTTCGGAGACCCAGTACTTC. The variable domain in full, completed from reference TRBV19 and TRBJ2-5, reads DGGITQSPKYLFRKEGQNVTLSCEQNLNHDAMYWYRQDPGQGLRLIYYSQIVNDFQKGDIAEGYSVSREKKESFPLTVTSAQKNPTAFYLCASSIGPWDGGISETQYFGPGTRLLVL.

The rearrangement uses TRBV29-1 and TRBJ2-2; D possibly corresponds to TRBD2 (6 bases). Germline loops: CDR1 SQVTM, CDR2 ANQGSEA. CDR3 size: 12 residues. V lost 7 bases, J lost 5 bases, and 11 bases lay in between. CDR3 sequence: CSAGTSTGELFF. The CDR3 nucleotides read TGCAGCGCCGGGACTTCGACCGGGGAGCTGTTTTTT.

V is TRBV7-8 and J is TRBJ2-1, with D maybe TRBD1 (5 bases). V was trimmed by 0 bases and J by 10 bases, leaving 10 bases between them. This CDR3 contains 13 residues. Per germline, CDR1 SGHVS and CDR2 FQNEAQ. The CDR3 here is CASSLAWGVEQFF. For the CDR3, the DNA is TGTGCCAGCAGCTTAGCGTGGGGCGTGGAGCAGTTCTTC.

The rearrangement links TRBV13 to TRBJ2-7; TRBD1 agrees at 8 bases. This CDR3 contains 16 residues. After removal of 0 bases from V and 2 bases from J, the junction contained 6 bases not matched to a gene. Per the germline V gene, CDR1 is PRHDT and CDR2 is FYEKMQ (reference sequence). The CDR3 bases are TGTGCCAGCAGCTTAGGAGCTTCAGGGGGCACCTACGAGCAGTACTTC. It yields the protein CASSLGASGGTYEQYF. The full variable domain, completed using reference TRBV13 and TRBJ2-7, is AAGVIQSPRHLIKEKRETATLKCYPIPRHDTVYWYQQGPGQDPQFLISFYEKMQSDKGSIPDRFSAQQFSDYHSELNMSSLELGDSALYFCASSLGASGGTYEQYFGPGTRLTVT.

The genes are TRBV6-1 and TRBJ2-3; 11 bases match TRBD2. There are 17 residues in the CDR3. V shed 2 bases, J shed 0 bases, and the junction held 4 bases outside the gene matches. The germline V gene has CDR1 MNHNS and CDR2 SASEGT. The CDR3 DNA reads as TGTGCCAGCAGTGAACTAGCGGGAGGCTCTAGCACAGATACGCAGTATTTT. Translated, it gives CASSELAGGSSTDTQYF.

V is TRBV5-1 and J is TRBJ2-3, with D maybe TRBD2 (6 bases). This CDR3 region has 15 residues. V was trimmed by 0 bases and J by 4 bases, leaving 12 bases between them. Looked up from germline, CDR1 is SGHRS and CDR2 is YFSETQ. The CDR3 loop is CASSLGLEKPDTQYF. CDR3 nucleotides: TGCGCCAGCAGCTTGGGACTAGAAAAACCAGATACGCAGTATTTT.

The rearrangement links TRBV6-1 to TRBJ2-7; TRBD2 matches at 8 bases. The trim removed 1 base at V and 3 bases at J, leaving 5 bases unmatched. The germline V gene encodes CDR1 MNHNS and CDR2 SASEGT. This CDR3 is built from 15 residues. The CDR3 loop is CASSEGAGGGYEQYF. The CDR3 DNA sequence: TGTGCCAGCAGTGAAGGGGCGGGAGGAGGCTACGAGCAGTACTTC.

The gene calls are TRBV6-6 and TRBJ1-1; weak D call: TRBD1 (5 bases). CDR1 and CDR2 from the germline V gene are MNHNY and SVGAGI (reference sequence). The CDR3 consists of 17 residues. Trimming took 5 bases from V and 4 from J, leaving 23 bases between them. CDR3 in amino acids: CASSPGGAGLSGTEAFF. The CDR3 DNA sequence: TGTGCCAGCAGTCCTGGTGGAGCGGGGCTTTCGGGCACTGAAGCTTTCTTT.

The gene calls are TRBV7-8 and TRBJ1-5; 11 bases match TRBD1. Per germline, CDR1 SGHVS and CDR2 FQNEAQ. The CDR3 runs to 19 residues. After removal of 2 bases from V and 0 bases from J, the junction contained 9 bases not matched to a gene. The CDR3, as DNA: TGTGCCAGCAGCTTATTTTCGGGACAGGGGGTTTATAGCAATCAGCCCCAGCATTTT. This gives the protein CASSLFSGQGVYSNQPQHF.

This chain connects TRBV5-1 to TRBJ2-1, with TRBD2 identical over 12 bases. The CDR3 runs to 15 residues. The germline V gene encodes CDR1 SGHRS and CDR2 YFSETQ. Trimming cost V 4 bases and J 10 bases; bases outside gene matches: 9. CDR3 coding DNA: TGCGCCAGCAGCCCCGGACTAGCGGGAAAAGAAGAGCAGTTCTTC. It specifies CASSPGLAGKEEQFF.

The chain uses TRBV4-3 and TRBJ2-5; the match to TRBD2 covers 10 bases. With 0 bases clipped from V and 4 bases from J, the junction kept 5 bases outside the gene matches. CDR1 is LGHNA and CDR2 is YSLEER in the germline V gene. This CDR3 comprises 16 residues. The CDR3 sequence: CASSQDLLAGRETQYF. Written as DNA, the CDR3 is TGCGCCAGCAGCCAAGATTTACTAGCGGGAAGAGAGACCCAGTACTTC.

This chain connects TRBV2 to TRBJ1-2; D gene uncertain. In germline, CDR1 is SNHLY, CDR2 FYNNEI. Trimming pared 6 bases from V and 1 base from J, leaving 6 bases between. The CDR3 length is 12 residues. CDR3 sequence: CASSQINYGYTF. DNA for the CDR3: TGTGCCAGCAGCCAGATTAACTATGGCTACACCTTC.

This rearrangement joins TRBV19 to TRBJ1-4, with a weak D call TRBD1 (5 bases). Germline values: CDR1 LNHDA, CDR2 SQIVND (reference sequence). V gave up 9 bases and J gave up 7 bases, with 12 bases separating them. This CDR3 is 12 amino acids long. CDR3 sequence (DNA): TGTGCCAGCCGGGGGAATGTTGAAAAACTGTTTTTT. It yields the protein CASRGNVEKLFF.

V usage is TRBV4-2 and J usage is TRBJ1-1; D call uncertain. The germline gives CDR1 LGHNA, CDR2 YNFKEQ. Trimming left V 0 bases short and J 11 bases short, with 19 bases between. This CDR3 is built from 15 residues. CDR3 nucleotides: TGTGCCAGCAGCCAAGACCCCGACGCGAGGATGGCGGCTTTCTTT. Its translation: CASSQDPDARMAAFF.